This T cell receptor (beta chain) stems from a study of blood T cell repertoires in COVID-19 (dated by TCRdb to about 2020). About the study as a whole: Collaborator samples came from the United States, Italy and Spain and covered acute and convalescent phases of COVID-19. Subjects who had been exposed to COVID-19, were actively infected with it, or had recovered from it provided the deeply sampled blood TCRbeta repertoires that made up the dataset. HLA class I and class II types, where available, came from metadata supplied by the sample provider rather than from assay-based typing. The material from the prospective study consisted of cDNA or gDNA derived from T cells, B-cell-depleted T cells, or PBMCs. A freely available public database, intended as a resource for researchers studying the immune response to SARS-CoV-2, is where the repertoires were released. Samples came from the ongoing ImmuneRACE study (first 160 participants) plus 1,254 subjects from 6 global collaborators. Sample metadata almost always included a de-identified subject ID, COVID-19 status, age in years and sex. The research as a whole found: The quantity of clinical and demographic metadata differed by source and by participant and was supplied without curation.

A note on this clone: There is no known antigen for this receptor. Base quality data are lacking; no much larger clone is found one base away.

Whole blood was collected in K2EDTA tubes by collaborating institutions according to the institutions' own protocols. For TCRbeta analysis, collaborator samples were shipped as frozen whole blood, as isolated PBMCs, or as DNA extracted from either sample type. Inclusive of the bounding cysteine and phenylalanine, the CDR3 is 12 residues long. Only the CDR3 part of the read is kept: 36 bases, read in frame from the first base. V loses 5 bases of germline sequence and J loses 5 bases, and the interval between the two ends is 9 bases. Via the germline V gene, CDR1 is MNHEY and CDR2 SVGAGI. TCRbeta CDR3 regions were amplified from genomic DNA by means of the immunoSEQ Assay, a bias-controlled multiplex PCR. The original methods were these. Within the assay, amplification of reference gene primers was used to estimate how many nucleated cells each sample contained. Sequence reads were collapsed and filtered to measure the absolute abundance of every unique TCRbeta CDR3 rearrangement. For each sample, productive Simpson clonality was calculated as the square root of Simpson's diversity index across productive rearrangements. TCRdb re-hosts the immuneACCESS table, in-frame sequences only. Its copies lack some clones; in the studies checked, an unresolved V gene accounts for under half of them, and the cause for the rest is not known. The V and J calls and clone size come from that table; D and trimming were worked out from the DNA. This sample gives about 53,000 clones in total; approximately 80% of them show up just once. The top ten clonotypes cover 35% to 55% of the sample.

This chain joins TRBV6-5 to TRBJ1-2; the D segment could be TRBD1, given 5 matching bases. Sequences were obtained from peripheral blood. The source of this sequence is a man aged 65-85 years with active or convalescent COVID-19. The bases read TGTGCCAGCAGTCCAAGGGGTTATGGCTACACCTTC. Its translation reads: CASSPRGYGYTF.